One sample yielded the 20 T cell receptor beta chains listed below, sequenced in a study of T cells in localized non-small cell lung cancer. The table came from immunoSEQ multiplex PCR; TCRdb's copy has only in-frame clones and leaves some out. Among about 74,000 clones, about 81% were seen once, and the ten largest hold 1% to 1.5%. Sequencing used peripheral blood, obtained before any cancer treatment. Receptors were obtained from a female donor of 60 years or more with stage I lung adenocarcinoma.

J is TRBJ2-7 and V is TRBV4-2, with 11 positions matching TRBD2. V shed 0 bases, J shed 6 bases, and the junction held 4 bases outside the gene matches. CDR1 and CDR2 from the germline V gene are LGHNA and YNFKEQ. The CDR3 consists of 15 residues. The CDR3 protein is CASSQELAGVGEQYF. Written as DNA, the CDR3 is TGTGCCAGCAGCCAAGAACTAGCGGGAGTTGGCGAGCAGTACTTC.

The V and J genes are TRBV2 and TRBJ1-1; the D gene is possibly TRBD1 (6 bases). Germline CDR1 is SNHLY and CDR2 is FYNNEI. The V gene lost 7 bases and the J gene lost 4 bases, with 19 bases spanning the gap. The CDR3 sequence is 15 residues long. CDR3 coding DNA: TGTGCCAGCATCCCCGGGGGGGCGGTGGGCACTGAAGCTTTCTTT. It specifies CASIPGGAVGTEAFF.

This clone appeared once. This chain joins TRBV7-9 and TRBJ2-7; 12 bases are shared with TRBD2. The J segment lost 3 bases and the V segment lost 5 bases, leaving 5 bases of the junction unmatched. The CDR3 totals 15 residues. In germline, CDR1 is SEHNR, CDR2 FQNEAQ (reference sequence). CDR3 loop: CASSKTSGGGYEQYF. In DNA, the CDR3 is TGTGCCAGCAGCAAGACTAGCGGGGGTGGCTACGAGCAGTACTTC.

This chain connects TRBV7-2 to TRBJ2-7; 7 positions agree with TRBD1. The CDR3 sequence is 15 residues long. CDR1 and CDR2 (germline): SGHTA, FQGNSA. V lost 4 bases to trimming and J lost 0 bases; unmatched junction nucleotides: 6. The CDR3, as DNA: TGTGCCAGCAGCTCTCCGGGACAGAGCTCCTACGAGCAGTACTTC. Translation gives CASSSPGQSSYEQYF.

The chain has TRBV2 and TRBJ2-5, with TRBD1 identical over 7 bases. Trimming at V came to 1 base and at J to 5 bases, leaving 4 bases not matched to a gene. This CDR3 comprises 14 residues. The germline CDR1 and CDR2 sequences are SNHLY and FYNNEI. This CDR3 reads CASSEVTGRETQYF. CDR3 nucleotides: TGTGCCAGCAGTGAAGTGACAGGGCGGGAGACCCAGTACTTC.

The chain recombines TRBV7-2 with TRBJ1-2, with unresolved D. This CDR3 spans 13 amino acids. The V end lost 5 bases, the J end lost 1 base, and 8 bases lay between the germline ends. Germline CDR1 and CDR2: SGHTA and FQGNSA. CDR3 protein: CASSQGYNYGYTF. CDR3 bases: TGTGCCAGCAGCCAAGGTTATAACTATGGCTACACCTTC.

This clone was found a few times. The chain links TRBV28 to TRBJ1-2, with 7 bases matching TRBD1. There are 14 residues in the CDR3. Losses at the gene ends were 6 bases for V and 3 bases for J; bases not matched to a gene: 7. Germline-derived CDR1 and CDR2 are MDHEN and SYDVKM. The CDR3 is CASRRQGGYYGYTF. The CDR3 DNA sequence: TGTGCCAGCAGACGCCAGGGGGGATACTATGGCTACACCTTC.

This clone appeared a few times. The chain uses TRBV6-4 and TRBJ2-7; D is undetermined. V was shortened by 0 bases and J by 5 bases, with 14 bases between the two germline ends. From germline, CDR1 is MRHNA and CDR2 SNTAGT. This CDR3 contains 15 residues. The CDR3 DNA follows: TGTGCCAGCAGTGACTCTTCTCCTCTGGTCGACGAGCAGTACTTC. Amino acid sequence: CASSDSSPLVDEQYF.

The V and J genes are TRBV27 and TRBJ2-1; no clear D gene. The CDR3 contains 14 residues. The V gene lost 5 bases and the J gene lost 5 bases, with 13 bases spanning the gap. Germline V CDR1 and CDR2: MNHEY, SMNVEV (reference sequence). CDR3 sequence reads: CASSPYYRDNEQFF. The DNA of the CDR3 is TGTGCCAGCAGTCCGTACTACCGTGACAATGAGCAGTTCTTC.

The chain couples TRBV5-1 to TRBJ2-1; 7 nucleotides align to TRBD2. The CDR3 is 16 amino acids. Germline trimming cut 0 bases from V and 6 bases from J; bases unmatched to any gene: 9. Per the germline V gene, CDR1 is SGHRS and CDR2 is YFSETQ. CDR3 nucleotides: TGCGCCAGCAGCTTGGGACTAGCCCCAGAGGGCAATGAGCAGTTCTTC. Translated, it gives CASSLGLAPEGNEQFF.

This clone was seen a handful of times. This chain links TRBV6-5 with TRBJ2-1; 7 positions agree with TRBD2. Germline-derived CDR1 and CDR2 are MNHEY and SVGAGI. The CDR3 length is 15 residues. V lost 3 bases to trimming and J lost 5 bases; unmatched junction nucleotides: 7. CDR3 loop: CASSYRGDGDNEQFF. DNA for the CDR3: TGTGCCAGCAGTTATCGGGGGGACGGCGACAATGAGCAGTTCTTC.

The V and J genes are TRBV19 and TRBJ1-2; TRBD1 agrees at 7 bases. In germline, CDR1 is LNHDA, CDR2 SQIVND (reference sequence). Trimming cost V 4 bases and J 4 bases; bases outside gene matches: 3. The CDR3 sequence is 13 residues long. The CDR3 sequence: CASSNQGVYGYTF. CDR3 in DNA: TGTGCCAGTAGTAATCAGGGGGTCTATGGCTACACCTTC.

This clone has a handful of counts. The V and J genes are TRBV19 and TRBJ1-2; 9 bases are a match to TRBD1. Trimming took 4 bases from V and 8 from J; bases not matched to a gene: 8. CDR1 and CDR2 from the germline V gene are LNHDA and SQIVND (reference sequence). The CDR3 covers 14 residues. The CDR3 DNA sequence: TGTGCCAGTAGTAGACTCGGACAGGGGCAGGGCTACACCTTC. Its translation: CASSRLGQGQGYTF.

The chain is built from TRBV10-2 and TRBJ2-3, with D perhaps TRBD2 (5 bases). Trimming removed 0 bases from V and 4 bases from J, with 14 bases in between. This CDR3 has 16 residues. Germline-derived CDR1 and CDR2 are WSHSY and SAAADI. CDR3 DNA sequence: TGCGCCAGCAGTGAGTCGTTTGCCATGCGGGCAGATACGCAGTATTTT. This encodes CASSESFAMRADTQYF.

CDR3 DNA: TGTGCCAACCCTGCAGATGAGCAGTTCTTC. The encoded protein is CANPADEQFF. The rearrangement uses TRBV6-4 and TRBJ2-1; D is ambiguous. The ends were cut back, 10 bases at V and 8 bases at J, with 9 bases in the middle. The CDR3 consists of 10 residues. Looked up from germline, CDR1 is MRHNA and CDR2 is SNTAGT.

This clone came up a few times. CDR3 DNA: TGCGCCAGCAGCCAAGATGATTCGCATGAGCAGTTCTTC. The encoded protein is CASSQDDSHEQFF. The gene calls are TRBV4-3 and TRBJ2-1; D is unclear. V was clipped by 0 bases and J by 8 bases, with 8 bases between them. The germline V gene has CDR1 LGHNA and CDR2 YSLEER. This CDR3 contains 13 residues.

The rearrangement links TRBV12-5 to TRBJ2-1; D may correspond to TRBD1 or TRBD2 (5 bases each). Germline assignment: CDR1 LGHNT and CDR2 FRNRAP. The CDR3 totals 17 residues. V was cut by 1 base and J by 4 bases, with 17 bases left in between. CDR3 sequence: CASGLAKEARGYNEQFF. Here the CDR3 DNA reads TGTGCTAGTGGTTTGGCAAAGGAGGCGAGGGGATACAATGAGCAGTTCTTC.

The chain is built from TRBV10-1 and TRBJ2-2; TRBD2 agrees at 7 bases. After removal of 6 bases from V and 4 bases from J, the junction contained 2 bases not matched to a gene. CDR3 size: 13 residues. Germline values: CDR1 WNHNN, CDR2 SYGVQD (reference sequence). The CDR3, as DNA: TGCGCCAGCAGAGGGGAGGGCACCGGGGAGCTGTTTTTT. It is translated as CASRGEGTGELFF.

The chain is built from TRBV5-4 and TRBJ1-2, with D tentatively TRBD1 (6 bases). The CDR3 contains 15 residues. In germline, CDR1 is SGHNT, CDR2 YYREEE (reference sequence). V was cut by 0 bases and J by 3 bases, with 12 bases left in between. In DNA, the CDR3 is TGTGCCAGCAGCTTGGTTAGAGGGGGGGACTATGGCTACACCTTC. Encoded protein: CASSLVRGGDYGYTF.

The chain links TRBV5-6 to TRBJ1-2; unclear D gene. Trimming took 2 bases from V and 0 from J, leaving 8 bases between them. Germline values: CDR1 SGHDT, CDR2 YYEEEE. This CDR3 spans 14 amino acids. The CDR3 DNA follows: TGTGCCAGCAGCTTCCGGCCAACTAACTATGGCTACACCTTC. Protein: CASSFRPTNYGYTF.